The table lists the clone carrying this T cell receptor beta chain with a few counts. What it binds is unknown. This specimen belongs to a study of shared clonotypes between healthy human individuals. In the study overall: A few men and a couple of women, aged 18 to 49, were donors. General study points: Clonotypes which were not shared had lower generation probabilities than clonotypes that all four donors shared.

Authors' processing steps: Junction-only sequences without quality scores were provided by ImmunoSEQ, so filtering was different. Profiling relied on immunoSEQ multiplex PCR, and the TCRdb table lists in-frame clones only, not all of them. V and J calls and clone size come straight from that table; D and trimming were deduced from the DNA. In the table there are approximately 250,000 clones, over 60% of which are singletons. Splitting the CD4+ cells yielded a CD45RA+ naive subset and a CD45RA-negative memory subset. The V and J ends lost 2 bases and 3 bases respectively, with 11 bases between them. The CDR3 spans 14 residues. Germline CDR1 is GTSNPN and CDR2 is SVGIG (reference sequence).

Specimen: memory CD4+ T cells sorted from blood. The subset here: CD45RA-negative fraction. J is TRBJ1-5 and V is TRBV30; D might be TRBD1 (5 bases). The receptor comes from a young man in good health. CDR3 sequence reads: CAWSLTATNQPQHF. The CDR3 DNA follows: TGTGCCTGGAGTTTGACAGCTACCAATCAGCCCCAGCATTTT.